The T cell receptor (beta chain) under discussion was sequenced for a study of CDR3 diversity in severe acne. This clonotype was recorded many times. Each CDR3 protein gets one entry after TCRdb re-called the PCR reads with MiXCR. The sample has approximately 77,000 distinct CDR3 sequences; under 55% are singletons. Sequencing was carried out using blood. The receptor comes from a male donor with severe acne vulgaris.

The CDR3 here is CASSLSDLQETQYF. In nucleotides, the CDR3 is TGTGCCAGCAGCTTATCGGACTTGCAAGAGACCCAGTACTTC. This sequence joins TRBV11-1 and TRBJ2-5; D is possibly TRBD2 (5 bases). This CDR3 spans 14 amino acids. V lost 2 bases to trimming and J lost 2 bases, with 9 bases between them. Germline values: CDR1 SGHAT, CDR2 FQDESV (reference sequence).